The rows below give T cell receptor beta chains drawn from one sample of a study of blood T cell repertoires in COVID-19. Some clones are missing from TCRdb's copy, which holds only in-frame ones; the method was immunoSEQ multiplex PCR. The table has approximately 130,000 clones, 75% to 90% seen once. Sequencing used PBMCs or T cells enriched from blood (not recorded which). The receptors here all came from a man aged 25 to 40 who had recovered from COVID-19. Both conserved end residues are part of each CDR3. D genes are given only for firm matches. Some rows mark clone size as missing; the rest say once, few, many or name a class of expanded clone.

d_call | j_call | v_call | clone_size | cdr3_nt | cdr3_aa
- | TRBJ1-3 | TRBV5-1 | - | TGCGCCAGCAGCGCGGGACCGAACTCTGGAAACACCATATATTTT | CASSAGPNSGNTIYF
- | TRBJ2-3 | TRBV6-5 | - | TGTGCCAGCAGTTACGGGCCCGATACGCAGTATTTT | CASSYGPDTQYF
- | TRBJ1-2 | TRBV19 | once | TGTGCCAGTACCAGACAGCTCTCTAACTATGGCTACACCTTC | CASTRQLSNYGYTF
TRBD1 | TRBJ1-4 | TRBV19 | - | TGTGCCAGTAGTCTCGGGACAGGGACTTCTAATGAAAAACTGTTTTTT | CASSLGTGTSNEKLFF
- | TRBJ1-4 | TRBV27 | - | TGTGCCAGCAGTCCCCAGCCGACAGGCGCGCTGCGGTATAGTGAAAAACTGTTTTTT | CASSPQPTGALRYSEKLFF
TRBD1 | TRBJ1-6 | TRBV6-5 | - | TGTGCCAGTGACAGGGGCAATTCACCCCTCCACTTT | CASDRGNSPLHF
TRBD1 | TRBJ1-1 | TRBV4-2 | - | TGTGCCAGCCGGGAGGGACAGGGGGCGCTTACTGAAGCTTTCTTT | CASREGQGALTEAFF
- | TRBJ1-1 | TRBV2 | - | TGTGCCAGCAGTGAAGCGTCAATTGAAGCTTTCTTT | CASSEASIEAFF
- | TRBJ2-1 | TRBV6-4 | - | TGTGCCAGCAGTAACGGGTGGTCAGGCCGGGGGAAGGGAGAGAAGCAGTTCTTC | CASSNGWSGRGKGEKQFF
TRBD1 | TRBJ2-2 | TRBV6-1 | - | TGTGCCAGCAGGGCCGGGACAGCGAACACCGGGGAGCTGTTTTTT | CASRAGTANTGELFF
TRBD1 | TRBJ2-7 | TRBV7-9 | - | TGTGCCAGCAGCGCTGGACAGGGGACCTACGAGCAGTACTTC | CASSAGQGTYEQYF
- | TRBJ1-2 | TRBV5-1 | - | TGCGCCAGCAGCTTCCAGGCCCTAAGTAACTATGGCTACACCTTC | CASSFQALSNYGYTF
TRBD2 | TRBJ2-5 | TRBV7-9 | - | TGTGCCAGCAGCAGCGGACTAGCGGGGTGGGAGACCCAGTACTTC | CASSSGLAGWETQYF
- | TRBJ1-3 | TRBV5-1 | - | TGCGCCAGCAGCCCCCAGGGGTTTGGAAACACCATATATTTT | CASSPQGFGNTIYF
TRBD1 | TRBJ2-2 | TRBV18 | - | TGTGCCAGCTCACCATTCCCGGGACAGGCGGGTGCCGGGGAGCTGTTTTTT | CASSPFPGQAGAGELFF
TRBD1 | TRBJ2-2 | TRBV7-3 | - | TGTGCCAGCAGTCGCCGGACAGGGCCCACCGGGGAGCTGTTTTTT | CASSRRTGPTGELFF
- | TRBJ2-7 | TRBV10-2 | once | TGCGCCAGCCGCGGAGACAGCTACGAGCAGTACTTC | CASRGDSYEQYF
TRBD1 | TRBJ2-7 | TRBV5-4 | few | TGTGCCAGCAGCTACAGGGGTAACTACGAGCAGTACTTC | CASSYRGNYEQYF
- | TRBJ2-4 | TRBV30 | few | TGTGCCTGGAGTCGAACGACTTCTAGAGGAGTAAACATTCAGTACTTC | CAWSRTTSRGVNIQYF
- | TRBJ1-2 | TRBV6-5 | - | TGTGCCAGCCCAAGAGCTGGCTACACCTTC | CASPRAGYTF
- | TRBJ1-1 | TRBV3-1/TRBV3-2 | - | TGTGCCAGCAGCCAACCACAGGGGAACACTGAAGCTTTCTTT | CASSQPQGNTEAFF
- | TRBJ1-1 | TRBV19 | few | TGTGCCAGTAGCCCACAGGGCCTGAACACTGAAGCTTTCTTT | CASSPQGLNTEAFF
- | TRBJ2-2 | TRBV10-3 | - | TGTGCCATCCGCGGGCTTGAGAGCCGACAGGCCGGGGAGCTGTTTTTT | CAIRGLESRQAGELFF
TRBD1 | TRBJ2-1 | TRBV9 | - | TGTGCCAGCAGCGTAGGGGACAGGGGGCGCGGATATTCCTACAATGAGCAGTTCTTC | CASSVGDRGRGYSYNEQFF
- | TRBJ1-3 | TRBV2 | - | TGTGCCAGCAGTGAAGCTCCCCTTAACACCATATATTTT | CASSEAPLNTIYF
TRBD1 | TRBJ2-2 | TRBV5-1 | - | TGCGCCAGCAGCTTGACGGGACAGGGGGCGCCGGACACCGGGGAGCTGTTTTTT | CASSLTGQGAPDTGELFF
- | TRBJ1-4 | TRBV5-6 | once | TGTGCCAGCAGCTCCCCCGGGACACCCAATGAAAAACTGTTTTTT | CASSSPGTPNEKLFF
- | TRBJ2-1 | TRBV2 | - | TGTGCCAGCCTCGGGGGAAGCTCCTACAATGAGCAGTTCTTC | CASLGGSSYNEQFF